This T cell receptor beta chain was sequenced during a study of cytomegalovirus exposure and HLA in healthy donors. Turning to the study itself: Earlier, about 179 million T cells were analyzed, and some 120 million unique TCR beta sequences were found among them. Findings of the study overall: No immune exposure information besides CMV serostatus was available. In vitro, three CMV-associated chains proved specific for CMV antigens. It emerged from a later analysis that several of the most significant clusters appeared to be linked to common viral pathogens.

Germline V CDR1 and CDR2: MDHEN, SYDVKM. The CDR3 consists of 19 residues. The V gene end was trimmed by 1 base and the J gene end by 4 bases; junction bases not matched to a gene: 11. The PCR made use of 60 Vbeta and 13 Jbeta primers. Method: immunoSEQ multiplex PCR; TCRdb's copy keeps in-frame clones and lacks some. This sample has over 150,000 clones, with 70% to 90% found just once. Comment on this clone: Antigen: not known.

Sequencing was done on a sample of PBMCs. This chain uses TRBV28 with TRBJ2-1; 12 bases fit TRBD2. The sequence was obtained from a woman between 18 and 29 years old in good health and CMV-seronegative. The DNA for the CDR3 is TGTGCCAGCAGTTTATCTCCCCGGGCGGGACTAGCGGGTTACAATGAGCAGTTCTTC. Its translation: CASSLSPRAGLAGYNEQFF. Together with reference TRBV28 and TRBJ2-1, the CDR3 gives the full variable domain: DVKVTQSSRYLVKRTGEKVFLECVQDMDHENMFWYRQDPGLGLRLIYFSYDVKMKEKGDIPEGYSVSREKKERFSLILESASTNQTSMYLCASSLSPRAGLAGYNEQFFGPGTRLTVL.